This T cell receptor beta chain came from a study of response to subunit inactivated influenza vaccine. TCRdb fed the RT-PCR reads into MiXCR, producing one record per CDR3 protein. The data contain about 570,000 distinct CDR3 sequences, approximately 10% of them seen just once; the ten biggest clones take up 10% to 13%. This clonotype has more than one count but fewer than ten. The sample was PBMCs from blood, taken on the day of vaccination. The source of this sequence is a man between 50 and 59 years old who received an inactivated influenza vaccine.

The DNA of the CDR3 is TGCGCCAGCAGCCTTGAACGGACAGGGCTCCATGAGCAGTTCTTC. Amino acids: CASSLERTGLHEQFF. The chain combines TRBV4-3 with TRBJ2-1; 8 bases fit TRBD1. This CDR3 comprises 15 residues. The V and J ends lost 4 bases and 8 bases, in that order; junction bases with no gene match: 10. Germline values: CDR1 LGHNA, CDR2 YSLEER.